These 30 T cell receptor beta chains came from one sample sequenced in a study of CD8 T cells in ankylosing spondylitis. The study's findings and limits: A motif of eight highly homologous TCR beta variants was seen as apparently characteristic of ankylosing spondylitis blood.

From the 5' RACE reads, TCRdb called clonotypes with MiXCR, one entry per CDR3 protein. There are roughly 300,000 distinct CDR3 sequences in the sample; around 7.6% occur only once, and approximately 15% lies in the top ten. Their antigens are not known. Specimen: blood, either unsorted or a sorted T cell fraction (not recorded which). All receptors come from a male donor with ankylosing spondylitis.

The genes are TRBV14 and TRBJ2-3, with D unclear. Germline V gives CDR1 SGHDN, CDR2 FVKESK. V lost 0 bases and J 4 bases, leaving 5 bases between the germline ends. The CDR3 is 13 residues long. CDR3 protein: CASSQDRADTQYF. The CDR3 DNA sequence: TGTGCCAGCAGCCAAGATAGGGCAGATACGCAGTATTTT.

The rearrangement links TRBV4-2 to TRBJ2-2, with 14 bases identical to TRBD2. From germline, CDR1 is LGHNA and CDR2 YNFKEQ. Trimming at V came to 3 bases and at J to 1 base, leaving 4 bases not matched to a gene. This CDR3 region has 18 residues. In DNA form, the CDR3 reads TGTGCCAGCAGCCAGGGGACTAGCGGGAGTTTGAACACCGGGGAGCTGTTTTTT. The encoded protein is CASSQGTSGSLNTGELFF.

V usage is TRBV12-3 or TRBV12-4 and J usage is TRBJ2-1, with 9 positions matching TRBD1. This CDR3 spans 16 amino acids. The V segment lost 5 bases and the J segment 8 bases; nucleotides outside the gene matches: 13. CDR3 amino acids: CASSLYRGRTVDEQFF. The CDR3 DNA is TGTGCCAGCAGTCTTTACAGGGGGCGCACGGTAGATGAGCAGTTCTTC.

This clonotype has more than one count but fewer than ten. This sequence joins TRBV4-1 and TRBJ2-7; a possible D gene is TRBD1 (6 bases). The V end lost 3 bases, the J end lost 5 bases, and 14 bases lay between the germline ends. Germline loops: CDR1 MGHRA, CDR2 YSYEKL. The CDR3 sequence is 14 residues long. CDR3 protein: CASSQARTADEQYF. As DNA, the CDR3 is TGCGCCAGCAGCCAGGCCCGGACAGCGGACGAGCAGTACTTC.

This clonotype occurred many times. The chain recombines TRBV20-1 with TRBJ2-1, with 7 bases matching TRBD2. Germline V gene lookup returns CDR1 DFQATT and CDR2 SNEGSKA (reference sequence). V was pared by 3 bases and J by 4 bases, with 3 bases of the junction left unmatched. The length of the CDR3 is 13 residues. CDR3 protein: CSASGRTYNEQFF. The CDR3 coding sequence is TGCAGTGCTAGCGGGAGGACTTACAATGAGCAGTTCTTC.

This chain joins TRBV4-1 and TRBJ2-2, with TRBD2 matching 9 bases. Germline V gives CDR1 MGHRA, CDR2 YSYEKL. Trimming at V came to 1 base and at J to 1 base, leaving 4 bases not matched to a gene. The CDR3 spans 17 residues. CDR3 loop: CASSQVGREGNTGELFF. DNA for the CDR3: TGCGCCAGCAGCCAAGTAGGGCGGGAGGGGAACACCGGGGAGCTGTTTTTT.

The chain couples TRBV5-6 to TRBJ2-4, with D uncertain. CDR1 and CDR2 (germline): SGHDT, YYEEEE. V was clipped by 5 bases and J by 1 base, with 7 bases between them. CDR3 length: 13 amino acids. CDR3 nucleotide sequence: TGTGCCAGCAGTTTGTGGGCCAAAAACATTCAGTACTTC. It encodes CASSLWAKNIQYF.

This clonotype was detected a few times. The CDR3 bases are TGCGCCAGCAGCCGGGAGCCCGGTGGGTCCTATGGCTACACCTTC. Translating it yields CASSREPGGSYGYTF. The V and J genes are TRBV5-1 and TRBJ1-2; D not resolved. Germline lookup yields CDR1 SGHRS and CDR2 YFSETQ. This CDR3 is built from 15 residues. Trimming took 4 bases from V and 4 from J, leaving 17 bases between them.

This clonotype has a count of ten or more. This chain joins TRBV28 and TRBJ2-1; D gene unclear. The germline V and J ends were trimmed by 5 bases and 7 bases, with 6 bases remaining between them. Germline lookup yields CDR1 MDHEN and CDR2 SYDVKM. This CDR3 region has 11 residues. CDR3 loop: CASSELNEQFF. The CDR3 nucleotides read TGTGCCAGCAGTGAGTTGAATGAGCAGTTCTTC. Supplemented by reference TRBV28 and TRBJ2-1, the full variable domain reads DVKVTQSSRYLVKRTGEKVFLECVQDMDHENMFWYRQDPGLGLRLIYFSYDVKMKEKGDIPEGYSVSREKKERFSLILESASTNQTSMYLCASSELNEQFFGPGTRLTVL.

This clonotype occurred many times. The rearrangement links TRBV5-8 to TRBJ2-3, with a possible D match to TRBD2 (5 bases). Germline V gives CDR1 SGHTS, CDR2 YDEGEE. Deletions cut 1 base from V and 4 bases from J, with 16 bases between. This CDR3 is built from 16 residues. This chain's CDR3 is CASSLLSGERADTQYF. Written as DNA, the CDR3 is TGTGCCAGCAGCTTGCTCTCCGGGGAGAGGGCAGATACGCAGTATTTT.

Only a few counts were recorded for this clonotype. DNA for the CDR3: TGCAGTGCTAGACCGGGCCTGATCTATGGCTACACCTTC. This sequence encodes CSARPGLIYGYTF. The rearrangement uses TRBV20-1 and TRBJ1-2; D call uncertain. This CDR3 has 13 residues. The V end lost 2 bases, the J end lost 4 bases, and 11 bases lay between the germline ends. Germline CDR1 reads DFQATT; CDR2 reads SNEGSKA (reference sequence).

This clonotype was counted at least ten times. This chain connects TRBV20-1 to TRBJ2-3; 10 nucleotides agree with TRBD1. The germline CDR1 and CDR2 sequences are DFQATT and SNEGSKA (reference sequence). The CDR3 has 17 residues. V lost 6 bases and J lost 2; bases outside the gene matches: 14. CDR3 sequence reads: CSAQPTPGQGITDTQYF. The CDR3, as DNA: TGCAGTGCACAGCCAACTCCGGGACAGGGGATCACAGATACGCAGTATTTT.

This clonotype has just a few counts. The rearrangement uses TRBV28 and TRBJ2-7, with a possible D match to TRBD2 (6 bases). Germline V gene sequence: CDR1 MDHEN, CDR2 SYDVKM. Trimming took off 7 bases at V and 6 bases at J, with 22 bases between the two ends. The CDR3 is made up of 15 amino acids. The chain's CDR3 is CASKPQALTRGEQYF. The CDR3 nucleotides are TGTGCCAGCAAGCCCCAGGCCCTTACGCGGGGCGAGCAGTACTTC.

The V call is TRBV11-2, the J call TRBJ2-1, with TRBD2 matching 13 bases. Germline CDR1 and CDR2: SGHAT and FQNNGV. The ends lost 4 bases at V and 0 bases at J; junction bases unmatched: 6. The CDR3 totals 18 residues. CDR3 coding DNA: TGTGCCAGCAGCTCGCCGGGACTAGCGGGACACTCCTACAATGAGCAGTTCTTC. Protein product: CASSSPGLAGHSYNEQFF.

This clonotype was counted a few times. V gene TRBV6-2 or TRBV6-3 combines with J gene TRBJ2-7, with D uncertain. Germline V gives CDR1 MNHEY, CDR2 SVGEGT. V was trimmed by 7 bases and J by 2 bases, leaving 9 bases between them. This CDR3 has 12 residues. This CDR3 reads CASNHSPYEQYF. The DNA of the CDR3 is TGTGCCAGCAACCACAGTCCCTACGAGCAGTACTTC.

The chain couples TRBV7-8 to TRBJ2-3; D is undetermined. Germline CDR1 is SGHVS and CDR2 is FQNEAQ. CDR3 size: 13 residues. Trimming shortened V by 1 base and J by 10 bases, and 12 bases separated the two germline ends. Here the CDR3 reads CASSLGVGWPQYF. In DNA, the CDR3 is TGTGCCAGCAGCTTAGGTGTTGGGTGGCCGCAGTATTTT.

This clonotype has at least ten counts. The chain carries TRBV4-1 and TRBJ1-1; D perhaps matches TRBD1 (6 bases). The V end was cut by 1 base, the J end by 4 bases, with 10 bases between. CDR3 length: 14 amino acids. The germline V gene has CDR1 MGHRA and CDR2 YSYEKL. The CDR3 DNA sequence: TGCGCCAGCAGCCAAGGTACAGGGCCCACTGAAGCTTTCTTT. Protein sequence: CASSQGTGPTEAFF.

The chain employs TRBV18 and TRBJ2-4, with 7 nucleotides matching TRBD1. The CDR3 length is 14 residues. CDR1 and CDR2 from the germline V gene are KGHSH and LQKENI. V lost 3 bases, J lost 7 bases, and 6 bases stayed unmatched. As DNA, the CDR3 is TGTGCCAGCTCACCTGCCCGGGACAGTAACATTCAGTACTTC. It encodes CASSPARDSNIQYF.

This clonotype was seen only a few times. The chain links TRBV12-3 or TRBV12-4 to TRBJ2-7; 7 bases fit TRBD1. Germline trimming cut 0 bases from V and 5 bases from J; bases unmatched to any gene: 13. The CDR3 contains 17 residues. This CDR3 reads CASSLAGDRAGDHEQYF. CDR3 sequence (DNA): TGTGCCAGCAGTTTAGCGGGAGACAGGGCTGGGGACCACGAGCAGTACTTC.

This clonotype was seen repeatedly, ten times or more. CDR3 bases: TGTGCCAGCAGCGTAGGCGTAGCGGGAGGGTCCTACAATGAGCAGTTCTTC. This sequence encodes CASSVGVAGGSYNEQFF. The V call is TRBV9, the J call TRBJ2-1, with 11 bases fitting TRBD2. From germline, CDR1 is SGDLS and CDR2 YYNGEE. With V trimmed by 0 bases and J by 1 base, 3 bases remained unmatched. The CDR3 is made up of 17 amino acids.

This clonotype has at least ten counts. V usage is TRBV9 and J usage is TRBJ2-7, with D maybe TRBD2 (6 bases). V was pared by 3 bases and J by 0 bases, with 13 bases between. Germline V lookup: CDR1 SGDLS, CDR2 YYNGEE. The CDR3 loop spans 15 amino acids. The CDR3 DNA follows: TGTGCCAGCAGCGACAGGAGTAGCGGCTCCTACGAGCAGTACTTC. Translation gives CASSDRSSGSYEQYF.

This clonotype was detected only a few times. The chain employs TRBV7-6 and TRBJ2-1; 7 bases match TRBD2. This CDR3 is built from 16 residues. J gave up 1 base and V 5 bases, and 8 bases lay outside the gene matches. Germline V gene sequence: CDR1 SGHVS, CDR2 FNYEAQ. The CDR3 bases are TGTGCCAGCAGCCACCGACTAGCAGATTCCTACAATGAGCAGTTCTTC. This codes for CASSHRLADSYNEQFF.

The chain is built from TRBV13 and TRBJ2-3, with TRBD1 matching 11 bases. Germline CDR1 reads PRHDT; CDR2 reads FYEKMQ (reference sequence). CDR3 length equals 16 residues. Unmatched junction bases numbered 6, after V lost 4 bases and J lost 3 bases. CDR3 protein: CASSYGTGGLTDTQYF. DNA of the CDR3: TGTGCCAGCAGCTACGGGACAGGGGGACTGACAGATACGCAGTATTTT. The full variable domain, with the rest looked up from reference TRBV13 and TRBJ2-3, is AAGVIQSPRHLIKEKRETATLKCYPIPRHDTVYWYQQGPGQDPQFLISFYEKMQSDKGSIPDRFSAQQFSDYHSELNMSSLELGDSALYFCASSYGTGGLTDTQYFGPGTRLTVL.

This clonotype came up many times. The gene calls are TRBV5-1 and TRBJ2-1, with D unclear. The V and J ends lost 3 bases and 5 bases respectively, with 9 bases between them. The CDR3 is made up of 13 amino acids. CDR1 and CDR2 from the germline V gene are SGHRS and YFSETQ. The CDR3 DNA sequence: TGCGCCAGCAGCTATGCCTGGAACAATGAGCAGTTCTTC. Encoded protein: CASSYAWNNEQFF.

V is TRBV9 and J is TRBJ2-1; a weak D match, TRBD2 (5 bases). The CDR3 runs to 16 residues. CDR1 and CDR2 (germline): SGDLS, YYNGEE. With 3 bases removed from V and 4 bases from J, the gap between germline ends came to 17 bases. CDR3 DNA: TGTGCCAGCAGCGCGGGGATAGCGTCCTCATACAATGAGCAGTTCTTC. Protein product: CASSAGIASSYNEQFF.

This clonotype was recorded many times. The V call is TRBV10-3, the J call TRBJ1-6, with no clear D. The V end lost 8 bases, the J end lost 12 bases, and 17 bases lay between the germline ends. Germline V gives CDR1 ENHRY, CDR2 SYGVKD. CDR3 length: 13 residues. The CDR3: CAIHADGLGPLHF. CDR3 nucleotide sequence: TGTGCCATCCATGCGGACGGGTTGGGACCCCTCCACTTT.

In this sample, this clonotype turned up many times. The rearrangement joins TRBV28 to TRBJ2-1; a possible D gene is TRBD2 (6 bases). Deletions cut 6 bases from V and 7 bases from J, with 16 bases between. The CDR3 is made up of 14 amino acids. Looked up from germline, CDR1 is MDHEN and CDR2 is SYDVKM. CDR3 protein: CASRTRDFSNEQFF. In DNA form, the CDR3 reads TGTGCCAGCAGGACACGGGACTTCTCTAATGAGCAGTTCTTC.

This chain connects TRBV7-8 to TRBJ2-1; 8 nucleotides align to TRBD2. CDR3 length: 15 amino acids. V lost 2 bases, J lost 4 bases, and 4 bases stayed unmatched. Germline V gene data show CDR1 as SGHVS and CDR2 as FQNEAQ. CDR3: CASSLRAGEYNEQFF. CDR3 sequence (DNA): TGTGCCAGCAGCTTAAGAGCGGGAGAATACAATGAGCAGTTCTTC. Supplemented by reference TRBV7-8 and TRBJ2-1, the full variable domain reads GAGVSQSPRYKVAKRGQDVALRCDPISGHVSLFWYQQALGQGPEFLTYFQNEAQLDKSGLPSDRFFAERPEGSVSTLKIQRTQQEDSAVYLCASSLRAGEYNEQFFGPGTRLTVL.

This clonotype has ten or more counts. This chain joins TRBV12-3 or TRBV12-4 and TRBJ2-7; D not resolved. CDR3 length: 16 amino acids. Trimming shortened V by 1 base and J by 0 bases, and 13 bases separated the two germline ends. In DNA form, the CDR3 reads TGTGCCAGCAGTTTAGGGCAGACAATGAACTCCTACGAGCAGTACTTC. It encodes CASSLGQTMNSYEQYF.

This clonotype was recorded many times. This CDR3 reads CASSPTSGSSYNEQFF. For the CDR3, the DNA is TGTGCCAGCAGCCCAACTAGCGGGAGCTCCTACAATGAGCAGTTCTTC. The chain joins TRBV7-7 to TRBJ2-1; 11 nucleotides align to TRBD2. V gave up 5 bases and J gave up 0 bases; unmatched junction bases: 3. The CDR3 sequence is 16 residues long. Germline V gives CDR1 SSHAT, CDR2 FNYEAQ (reference sequence).